This T cell receptor beta chain derives from a study of long-term antiretroviral therapy in people with HIV. Study findings and constraints: Clonotypes expanded prior to ART showed repertoire dominance at all sampled time points. Among HIV repertoires, CDR3 length ranges were narrower than those of controls.

This CDR3 comprises 14 residues. The V segment lost 7 bases and the J segment 3 bases; nucleotides outside the gene matches: 9. CDR1 is SNHLY and CDR2 is FYNNEI in the germline V gene. The study used samples holding about 0.95-10 million cryopreserved PBMC before DNA extraction. This clone was detected a few times. Its target is unknown. At survey level, the immunoSEQ assay was run in its v3.0 version. Profiled with immunoSEQ multiplex PCR; TCRdb holds only in-frame clones, not every one. The table has 36,000 or so clones, roughly four fifths seen once; the top ten hold under 7.5%. J is TRBJ2-7 and V is TRBV2; 7 bases match TRBD2. This TCR came from a young man with HIV. The sequenced sample was unsorted PBMCs, obtained 0.6 years after starting antiretroviral therapy. The CDR3 here is CASKEGTTNYEQYF. The CDR3 nucleotides read TGTGCCAGCAAGGAGGGGACTACAAACTACGAGCAGTACTTC.